This T cell receptor (beta chain) originates from a study of vaccination and CD4 T cells after COVID-19. CDR1 and CDR2 from the germline V gene are ENHRY and SYGVKD. V lost 3 bases and J lost 2, with 17 bases in between. There are 17 residues in the CDR3. Documented treatment: roughly ten-day PBMC culture with coronavirus spike peptide pools or control peptides (ViraFEST assay). IL-2 (roughly 9.3 IU/ml) and peptide pools (approximately 9.2 ug/ml) were added to cultures of some 2.2 million PBMCs per well. With the Oncomine TCR Beta short-read assay, DNA from cultured CD4+ T cells was sequenced. Researchers extracted genomic DNA from CD4+ T cells that had been cultured. TCRdb ran MiXCR on the PCR reads and lists one entry per CDR3 protein. Of around 12,000 distinct CDR3 sequences listed, 30% to 35% are singletons. This clonotype was found a few times. The target antigen is unknown.

This clonotype was sampled from a human donor who received a COVID-19 vaccine. The chain combines TRBV10-3 with TRBJ1-5; perhaps TRBD1 as D (5 bases). The input for sequencing was CD4+ T cells from blood, cultured in vitro, taken before SARS-CoV-2 vaccination. The CDR3 coding sequence is TGTGCCATCAGTGACGGGTTTGGGGGACGGGGCAATCAGCCCCAGCATTTT. It translates to CAISDGFGGRGNQPQHF.